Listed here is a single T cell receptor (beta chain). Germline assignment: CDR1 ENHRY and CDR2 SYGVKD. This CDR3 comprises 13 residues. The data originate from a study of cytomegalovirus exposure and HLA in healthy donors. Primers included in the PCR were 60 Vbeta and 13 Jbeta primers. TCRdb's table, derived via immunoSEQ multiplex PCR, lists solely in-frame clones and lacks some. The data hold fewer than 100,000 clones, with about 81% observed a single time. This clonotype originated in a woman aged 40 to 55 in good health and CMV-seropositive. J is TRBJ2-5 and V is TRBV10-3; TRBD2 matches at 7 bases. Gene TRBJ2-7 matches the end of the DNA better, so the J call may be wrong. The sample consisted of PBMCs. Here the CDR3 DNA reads TGTGCCAGCCGGGGACTAAGCTCCTACGAGCAGTACTTC. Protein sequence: CASRGLSSYEQYF.